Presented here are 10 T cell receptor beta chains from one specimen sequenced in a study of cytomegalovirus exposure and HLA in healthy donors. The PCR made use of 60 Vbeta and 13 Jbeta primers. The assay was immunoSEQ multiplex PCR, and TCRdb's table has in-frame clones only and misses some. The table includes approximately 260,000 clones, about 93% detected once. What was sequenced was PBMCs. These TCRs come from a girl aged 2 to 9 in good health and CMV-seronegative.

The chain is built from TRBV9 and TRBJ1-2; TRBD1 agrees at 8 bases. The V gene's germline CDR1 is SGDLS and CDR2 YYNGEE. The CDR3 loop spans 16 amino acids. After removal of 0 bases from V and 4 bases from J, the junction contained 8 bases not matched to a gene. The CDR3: CASSVEGRTGSYGYTF. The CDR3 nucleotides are TGTGCCAGCAGCGTAGAGGGCCGGACAGGGTCCTATGGCTACACCTTC. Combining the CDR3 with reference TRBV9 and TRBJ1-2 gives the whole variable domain DSGVTQTPKHLITATGQRVTLRCSPRSGDLSVYWYQQSLDQGLQFLIQYYNGEERAKGNILERFSAQQFPDLHSELNLSSLELGDSALYFCASSVEGRTGSYGYTFGSGTRLTVV.

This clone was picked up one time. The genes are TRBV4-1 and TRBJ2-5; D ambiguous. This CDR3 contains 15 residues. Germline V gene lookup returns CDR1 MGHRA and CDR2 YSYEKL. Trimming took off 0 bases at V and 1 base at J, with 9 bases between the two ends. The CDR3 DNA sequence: TGCGCCAGCAGCCAAGATATGCGCGTCCAAGAGACCCAGTACTTC. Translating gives CASSQDMRVQETQYF.

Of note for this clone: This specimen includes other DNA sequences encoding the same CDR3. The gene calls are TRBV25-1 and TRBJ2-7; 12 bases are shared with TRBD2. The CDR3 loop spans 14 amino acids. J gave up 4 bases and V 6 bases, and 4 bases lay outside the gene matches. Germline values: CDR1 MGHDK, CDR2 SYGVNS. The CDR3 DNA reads TGTGCCAGCAGATCTAGCGGGAGGGGATACGAGCAGTACTTC. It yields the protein CASRSSGRGYEQYF.

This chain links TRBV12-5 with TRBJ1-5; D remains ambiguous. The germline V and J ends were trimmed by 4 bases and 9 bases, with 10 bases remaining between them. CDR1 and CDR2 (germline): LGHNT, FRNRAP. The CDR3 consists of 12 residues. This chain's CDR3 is CASGSPPGPQHF. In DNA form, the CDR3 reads TGTGCTAGTGGTTCTCCGCCGGGGCCCCAGCATTTT.

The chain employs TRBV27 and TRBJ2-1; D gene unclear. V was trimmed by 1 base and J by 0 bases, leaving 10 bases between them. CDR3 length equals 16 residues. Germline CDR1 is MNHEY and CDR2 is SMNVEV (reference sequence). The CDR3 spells CASSLYGLSSYNEQFF. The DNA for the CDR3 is TGTGCCAGCAGTTTATATGGGCTGAGCTCCTACAATGAGCAGTTCTTC.

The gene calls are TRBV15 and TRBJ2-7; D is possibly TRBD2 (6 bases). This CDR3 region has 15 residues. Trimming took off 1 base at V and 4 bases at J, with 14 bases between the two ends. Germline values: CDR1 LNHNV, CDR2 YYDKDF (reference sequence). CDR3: CATSRAAGPWYEQYF. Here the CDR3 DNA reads TGTGCCACCAGCAGAGCCGCGGGGCCATGGTACGAGCAGTACTTC.

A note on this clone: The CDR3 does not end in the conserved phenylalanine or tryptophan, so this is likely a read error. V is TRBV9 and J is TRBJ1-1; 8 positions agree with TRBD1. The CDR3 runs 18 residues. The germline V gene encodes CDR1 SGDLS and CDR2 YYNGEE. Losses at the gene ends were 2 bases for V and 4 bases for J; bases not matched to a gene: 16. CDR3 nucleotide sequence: TGTGCCAGCAGCGTCCACCCCGGGACAGGAGGGATTGGCACTGAAGCTTTCTAT. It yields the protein CASSVHPGTGGIGTEAFY.

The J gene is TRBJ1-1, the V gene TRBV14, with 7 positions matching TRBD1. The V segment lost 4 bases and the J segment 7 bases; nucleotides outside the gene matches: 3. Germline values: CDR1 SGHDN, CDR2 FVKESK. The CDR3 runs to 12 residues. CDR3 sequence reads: CASSPQGGEAFF. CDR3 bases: TGTGCCAGCAGCCCCCAGGGGGGTGAAGCTTTCTTT.

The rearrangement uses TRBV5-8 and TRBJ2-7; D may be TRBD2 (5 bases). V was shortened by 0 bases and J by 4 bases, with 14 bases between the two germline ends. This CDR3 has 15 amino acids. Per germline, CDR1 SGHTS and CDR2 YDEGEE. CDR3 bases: TGTGCCAGCAGCTTGGGGACGTCTCGGGGATACGAGCAGTACTTC. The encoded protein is CASSLGTSRGYEQYF.

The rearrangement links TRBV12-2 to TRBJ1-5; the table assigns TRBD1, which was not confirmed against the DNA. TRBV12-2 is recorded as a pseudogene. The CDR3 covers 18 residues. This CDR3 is CASRFRPGTAYSNQPQHF. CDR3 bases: TGTGCAAGTCGCTTCAGACCCGGGACAGCTTATAGCAATCAGCCCCAGCATTTT.